This passage covers 8 T cell receptor beta chains from one sample sequenced in a study of response to subunit inactivated influenza vaccine. TCRdb ran MiXCR on the RT-PCR reads and lists one entry per CDR3 protein. The data show about 520,000 distinct CDR3 sequences, roughly 7.6% seen once. Sequencing was performed on PBMCs from blood, taken less than 30 months after vaccination. Receptor source: a man between 50 and 70 years old who received an inactivated influenza vaccine.

CDR3 amino acids: CASSTYRGIGGKETQYF. In DNA form, the CDR3 reads TGTGCCAGCAGTACTTACAGGGGGATTGGTGGGAAAGAGACCCAGTACTTC. J is TRBJ2-5 and V is TRBV28; TRBD1 matches at 8 bases. With 5 bases clipped from V and 3 bases from J, the junction kept 14 bases outside the gene matches. Germline V lookup: CDR1 MDHEN, CDR2 SYDVKM. The CDR3 runs to 17 residues.

V and J are TRBV9 and TRBJ2-7; 7 bases agree with TRBD1. CDR1 and CDR2 (germline): SGDLS, YYNGEE. The CDR3 contains 15 residues. Trimming took 3 bases from V and 2 from J; bases not matched to a gene: 8. CDR3 in DNA: TGTGCCAGCAGCGCAGACCCGGGACAGACCTACGAGCAGTACTTC. Protein sequence: CASSADPGQTYEQYF.

In DNA form, the CDR3 reads TGTGCCAGCAGTTACTCGCGGACAGCGGGGGGGCCCCGGACAGATACGCAGTATTTT. Translated, it gives CASSYSRTAGGPRTDTQYF. The rearrangement joins TRBV6-2 or TRBV6-3 to TRBJ2-3, with 10 nucleotides matching TRBD2. Trimming removed 0 bases from V and 3 bases from J; junction bases left unmatched: 12. The CDR3 contains 19 residues. Germline CDR1 MNHEY, CDR2 SVGEGT.

The J gene is TRBJ2-2, the V gene TRBV2; D is perhaps TRBD1 (5 bases). CDR1 is SNHLY and CDR2 is FYNNEI in the germline V gene. The CDR3 totals 14 residues. Trimming shortened V by 6 bases and J by 4 bases, and 12 bases separated the two germline ends. For the CDR3, the DNA is TGTGCCAGCAGAACCGCGACAGCCACCGGGGAGCTGTTTTTT. Its translation is CASRTATATGELFF.

This clonotype was observed a few times. Here the CDR3 DNA reads TGCGCCAGCAGCCGTAACCGGGACGGCATGGGAAACACCATATATTTT. It is translated as CASSRNRDGMGNTIYF. The chain employs TRBV4-3 and TRBJ1-3; the D gene is possibly TRBD1 (5 bases). V lost 4 bases to trimming and J lost 4 bases, with 17 bases between them. This CDR3 has 16 amino acids. Germline V gene data show CDR1 as LGHNA and CDR2 as YSLEER.

This clonotype has more than one count but fewer than ten. The gene calls are TRBV6-1 and TRBJ2-3, with D uncertain. The germline gives CDR1 MNHNS, CDR2 SASEGT. This CDR3 comprises 12 residues. V lost 7 bases, J lost 10 bases, and 15 bases lay in between. The CDR3: CASTGLGLAQYF. Written as DNA, the CDR3 is TGTGCCAGCACAGGTTTGGGATTAGCGCAGTATTTT.

This clonotype was counted a few times. The gene calls are TRBV6-5 and TRBJ2-5, with D tentatively TRBD1 (6 bases). CDR3 size: 16 residues. From germline, CDR1 is MNHEY and CDR2 SVGAGI. Trimming took 0 bases from V and 2 from J, leaving 13 bases between them. The CDR3 nucleotides read TGTGCCAGCAGTTACTCGGCCCGGACAGCACAAGAGACCCAGTACTTC. Encoded protein: CASSYSARTAQETQYF.

The rearrangement uses TRBV29-1 and TRBJ2-7; a weak D match, TRBD2 (5 bases). V was shortened by 1 base and J by 0 bases, with 7 bases between the two germline ends. Germline-derived CDR1 and CDR2 are SQVTM and ANQGSEA. The CDR3 consists of 13 residues. The CDR3 DNA is TGCAGCGTTGAAGGAGCGGCCTCCTACGAGCAGTACTTC. It translates to CSVEGAASYEQYF.